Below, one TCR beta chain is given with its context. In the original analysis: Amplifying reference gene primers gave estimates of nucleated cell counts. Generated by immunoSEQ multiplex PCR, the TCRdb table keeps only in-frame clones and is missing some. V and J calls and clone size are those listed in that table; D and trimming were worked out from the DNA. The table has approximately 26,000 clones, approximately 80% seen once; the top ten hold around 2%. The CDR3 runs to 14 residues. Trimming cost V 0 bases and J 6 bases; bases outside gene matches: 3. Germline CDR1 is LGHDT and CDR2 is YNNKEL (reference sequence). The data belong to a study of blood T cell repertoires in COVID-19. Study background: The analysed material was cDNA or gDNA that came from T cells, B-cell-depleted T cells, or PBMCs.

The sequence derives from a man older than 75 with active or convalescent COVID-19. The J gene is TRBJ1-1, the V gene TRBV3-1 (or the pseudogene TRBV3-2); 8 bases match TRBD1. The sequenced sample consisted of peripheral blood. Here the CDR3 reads CASSQDQGAPEAFF. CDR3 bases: TGTGCCAGCAGCCAAGATCAGGGGGCTCCTGAAGCTTTCTTT.